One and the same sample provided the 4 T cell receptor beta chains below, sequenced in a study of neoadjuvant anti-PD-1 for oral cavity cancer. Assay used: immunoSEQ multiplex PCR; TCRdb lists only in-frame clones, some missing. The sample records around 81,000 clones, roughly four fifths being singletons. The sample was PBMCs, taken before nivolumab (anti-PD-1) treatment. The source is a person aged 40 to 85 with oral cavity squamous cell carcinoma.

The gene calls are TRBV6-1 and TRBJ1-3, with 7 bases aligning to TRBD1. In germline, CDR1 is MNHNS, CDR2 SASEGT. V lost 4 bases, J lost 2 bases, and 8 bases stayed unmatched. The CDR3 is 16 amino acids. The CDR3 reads CASSAPITGAGNTIYF. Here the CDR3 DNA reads TGTGCCAGCAGTGCCCCGATAACAGGGGCTGGAAACACCATATATTTT.

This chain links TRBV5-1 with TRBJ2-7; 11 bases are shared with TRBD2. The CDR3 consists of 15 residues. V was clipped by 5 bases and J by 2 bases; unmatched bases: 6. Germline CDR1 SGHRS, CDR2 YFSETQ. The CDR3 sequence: CASRGGLAVTYEQYF. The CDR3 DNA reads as TGCGCCAGCAGAGGGGGACTAGCGGTTACCTACGAGCAGTACTTC. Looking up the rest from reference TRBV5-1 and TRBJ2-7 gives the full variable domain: KAGVTQTPRYLIKTRGQQVTLSCSPISGHRSVSWYQQTPGQGLQFLFEYFSETQRNKGNFPGRFSGRQFSNSRSEMNVSTLELGDSALYLCASRGGLAVTYEQYFGPGTRLTVT.

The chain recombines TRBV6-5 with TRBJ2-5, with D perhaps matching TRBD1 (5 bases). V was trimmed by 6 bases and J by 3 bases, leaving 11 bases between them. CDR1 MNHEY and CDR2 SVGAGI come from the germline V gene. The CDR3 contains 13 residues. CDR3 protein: CASRWGSEETQYF. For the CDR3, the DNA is TGTGCCAGCAGATGGGGCAGCGAAGAGACCCAGTACTTC.

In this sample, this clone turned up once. The CDR3 coding sequence is TGTGCCTGGAGTGGGGGTCTCGCTGAAGCTTTCTTT. Its translation: CAWSGGLAEAFF. V usage is TRBV30 and J usage is TRBJ1-1; D gene uncertain. The germline V gene encodes CDR1 GTSNPN and CDR2 SVGIG (reference sequence). The CDR3 extends over 12 amino acids. V lost 1 base and J lost 6, with 9 bases in between.